The 20 T cell receptor beta chains presented below share a single source sample, sequenced in a study of T cells in tumors after PD-1 blockade. The data were produced by immunoSEQ multiplex PCR, yet TCRdb's version contains in-frame clones alone and is incomplete. The profile shows over 10,000 clones, approximately 63% of them singletons. The specimen was tumor tissue, collected before anti-PD-1 treatment. These receptors were obtained from a human donor with basal cell carcinoma.

This clone has just a few counts. The genes are TRBV28 and TRBJ2-2; D possibly corresponds to TRBD1 (6 bases). CDR3 length: 15 residues. The germline V gene encodes CDR1 MDHEN and CDR2 SYDVKM. Trimming shortened V by 2 bases and J by 6 bases, and 13 bases separated the two germline ends. CDR3 sequence reads: CASSLPPRGAGELFF. CDR3 sequence (DNA): TGTGCCAGCAGTTTACCCCCCAGGGGAGCCGGGGAGCTGTTTTTT.

This clone occurred a few times. The chain combines TRBV6-2 or TRBV6-3 with TRBJ2-1; 8 nucleotides line up with TRBD2. The length of the CDR3 is 15 residues. V was pared by 3 bases and J by 2 bases, with 3 bases of the junction left unmatched. The germline gives CDR1 MNHEY, CDR2 SVGEGT. The CDR3: CASSYERGPYNEQFF. The CDR3 coding sequence is TGTGCCAGCAGTTATGAGCGGGGGCCCTACAATGAGCAGTTCTTC.

The chain combines TRBV29-1 with TRBJ1-1; no definite D call. The germline CDR1 and CDR2 sequences are SQVTM and ANQGSEA. V gave up 7 bases and J gave up 1 base, with 10 bases separating them. The CDR3 has 12 amino acids. The CDR3 loop is CSATFANTEAFF. The DNA for the CDR3 is TGCAGCGCAACATTCGCGAACACTGAAGCTTTCTTT.

J is TRBJ2-3 and V is TRBV19, with 9 bases matching TRBD1. CDR1 is LNHDA, CDR2 SQIVND, per germline (reference sequence). The CDR3 contains 15 residues. The ends lost 4 bases at V and 3 bases at J; junction bases unmatched: 5. CDR3 bases: TGTGCCAGTAGTACCCAAGGACAGGGGACAGATACGCAGTATTTT. This encodes CASSTQGQGTDTQYF. The complete variable domain, with remaining parts taken from reference TRBV19 and TRBJ2-3, reads DGGITQSPKYLFRKEGQNVTLSCEQNLNHDAMYWYRQDPGQGLRLIYYSQIVNDFQKGDIAEGYSVSREKKESFPLTVTSAQKNPTAFYLCASSTQGQGTDTQYFGPGTRLTVL.

The chain recombines TRBV6-6 with TRBJ2-7; D is perhaps TRBD2 (6 bases). From germline, CDR1 is MNHNY and CDR2 SVGAGI (reference sequence). V was cut by 5 bases and J by 3 bases, with 8 bases left in between. CDR3 length: 12 residues. The CDR3 protein is CASSQEGYEQYF. The DNA of the CDR3 is TGTGCCAGCAGTCAGGAGGGCTACGAGCAGTACTTC.

The chain recombines TRBV6-6 with TRBJ1-1; no definite D call. Trimming left V 5 bases short and J 5 bases short, with 15 bases between. The CDR3 is made up of 14 amino acids. CDR1 is MNHNY and CDR2 is SVGAGI in the germline V gene (reference sequence). As DNA, the CDR3 is TGTGCCAGCAGTCATCCGGTCCGAGGGACTGAAGCTTTCTTT. Translation gives CASSHPVRGTEAFF.

This clone was recorded only once. The V call is TRBV9, the J call TRBJ2-1, with 14 bases that match TRBD2. The CDR3 spans 16 residues. V gave up 3 bases and J gave up 9 bases; unmatched junction bases: 8. Germline V gene sequence: CDR1 SGDLS, CDR2 YYNGEE. CDR3 in amino acids: CASSEGTSGSLGEQFF. The CDR3 coding sequence is TGTGCCAGCAGCGAGGGGACTAGCGGGAGTCTCGGTGAGCAGTTCTTC.

This rearrangement joins TRBV18 to TRBJ1-2, with D possibly being TRBD1 (5 bases). The germline V and J ends were trimmed by 6 bases and 8 bases, with 13 bases remaining between them. CDR3 size: 12 residues. Germline V gives CDR1 KGHSH, CDR2 LQKENI. CDR3 DNA: TGTGCCAGCTCGCGACCCGACAGCGGCTACACCTTC. Translated, it gives CASSRPDSGYTF.

The gene calls are TRBV19 and TRBJ1-2; weak D call: TRBD1 (5 bases). The CDR3 extends over 13 amino acids. Germline loops: CDR1 LNHDA, CDR2 SQIVND (reference sequence). The ends were cut back, 5 bases at V and 4 bases at J, with 11 bases in the middle. The CDR3 here is CASSSPQGYGYTF. Written as DNA, the CDR3 is TGTGCCAGTAGTTCTCCCCAGGGCTATGGCTACACCTTC.

This clone was seen more than once but under ten times. The rearrangement links TRBV27 to TRBJ2-2; D unclear. Trimming removed 6 bases from V and 3 bases from J, with 8 bases in between. Germline assignment: CDR1 MNHEY and CDR2 SMNVEV (reference sequence). The CDR3 loop spans 13 amino acids. The DNA for the CDR3 is TGTGCCAGCAGGCCGACCGACACCGGGGAGCTGTTTTTT. Translating it yields CASRPTDTGELFF.

The chain links TRBV5-5 to TRBJ1-1; D is perhaps TRBD1 (6 bases). From germline, CDR1 is SGHKS and CDR2 YYEKEE (reference sequence). The CDR3 has 14 amino acids. The V end lost 5 bases, the J end lost 1 base, and 12 bases lay between the germline ends. The CDR3 DNA reads TGTGCCAGCAGACCCGGACAGTCGAACACTGAAGCTTTCTTT. Protein product: CASRPGQSNTEAFF.

V gene TRBV15 combines with J gene TRBJ1-1; D is ambiguous. CDR1 LNHNV and CDR2 YYDKDF come from the germline V gene (reference sequence). The CDR3 consists of 14 residues. V was cut by 0 bases and J by 3 bases, with 8 bases left in between. The CDR3 loop reads CATSRDAVHTEAFF. In DNA form, the CDR3 reads TGTGCCACCAGCAGAGATGCAGTCCACACTGAAGCTTTCTTT.

This clone has only a few counts. V usage is TRBV6-5 and J usage is TRBJ1-2; unclear D gene. The CDR3 length is 14 residues. The V and J ends lost 4 bases and 0 bases respectively, with 9 bases between them. Looked up from germline, CDR1 is MNHEY and CDR2 is SVGAGI. The CDR3 sequence is CASSLYDANYGYTF. The CDR3 nucleotides are TGTGCCAGCAGTTTATACGACGCTAACTATGGCTACACCTTC.

Relative to its sample, this clone is medium-sized. The chain employs TRBV6-5 and TRBJ1-2; tentative D call: TRBD1 (6 bases). CDR1 is MNHEY and CDR2 is SVGAGI in the germline V gene. This CDR3 spans 15 amino acids. Trimming left V 5 bases short and J 7 bases short, with 20 bases between. The CDR3 sequence: CASSRTGSGTAGYTF. CDR3 coding DNA: TGTGCCAGCAGTCGAACAGGGAGTGGAACGGCTGGCTACACCTTC.

The chain links TRBV4-3 to TRBJ1-1; D unclear. The CDR3 contains 15 residues. Germline assignment: CDR1 LGHNA and CDR2 YSLEER. Trimming pared 0 bases from V and 4 bases from J, leaving 12 bases between. In DNA form, the CDR3 reads TGCGCCAGCAGCCAAGATTTTCTCACGGGCACTGAAGCTTTCTTT. Encoded protein: CASSQDFLTGTEAFF.

By sample fraction, this clone is medium-sized. This chain uses TRBV28 with TRBJ2-5, with 9 bases identical to TRBD2. Germline CDR1 and CDR2: MDHEN and SYDVKM. J gave up 5 bases and V 1 base, and 17 bases lay outside the gene matches. The CDR3 has 19 amino acids. The CDR3 region is CASSLSYVRREGRRETQYF. CDR3 DNA: TGTGCCAGCAGTTTATCGTATGTGAGGCGGGAGGGCCGGCGGGAGACCCAGTACTTC.

This sequence joins TRBV7-9 and TRBJ2-6; a possible D gene is TRBD1 (7 bases). CDR1 and CDR2 from the germline V gene are SEHNR and FQNEAQ (reference sequence). Trimming stripped 5 bases from V and 13 bases from J, with 12 bases between. CDR3 size: 12 residues. The CDR3 protein is CASSPTGTVLTF. The CDR3 DNA sequence: TGTGCCAGCAGCCCGACAGGGACTGTCCTGACTTTC.

The chain joins TRBV27 to TRBJ2-7, with D tentatively TRBD1 (6 bases). CDR1 and CDR2 (germline): MNHEY, SMNVEV (reference sequence). The V and J ends lost 5 bases and 0 bases respectively, with 17 bases between them. This CDR3 region has 16 residues. The CDR3 DNA follows: TGTGCCAGCAGTGCTAGGGACACCGTGAGCTCCTACGAGCAGTACTTC. The encoded protein is CASSARDTVSSYEQYF.

CDR3 in amino acids: CASSSTLLRKYF. The CDR3, as DNA: TGTGCCAGCAGCAGTACTTTACTTCGGAAGTACTTC. V and J are TRBV21-1 and TRBJ2-7. TRBV21-1 counts as a pseudogene. The CDR3 consists of 12 residues.

This rearrangement joins TRBV19 to TRBJ2-3, with D unresolved. The germline V gene encodes CDR1 LNHDA and CDR2 SQIVND (reference sequence). V gave up 4 bases and J gave up 5 bases, with 7 bases separating them. The CDR3 sequence is 12 residues long. Here the CDR3 reads CASSTQKDTQYF. CDR3 sequence (DNA): TGTGCCAGTAGTACCCAAAAAGATACGCAGTATTTT.